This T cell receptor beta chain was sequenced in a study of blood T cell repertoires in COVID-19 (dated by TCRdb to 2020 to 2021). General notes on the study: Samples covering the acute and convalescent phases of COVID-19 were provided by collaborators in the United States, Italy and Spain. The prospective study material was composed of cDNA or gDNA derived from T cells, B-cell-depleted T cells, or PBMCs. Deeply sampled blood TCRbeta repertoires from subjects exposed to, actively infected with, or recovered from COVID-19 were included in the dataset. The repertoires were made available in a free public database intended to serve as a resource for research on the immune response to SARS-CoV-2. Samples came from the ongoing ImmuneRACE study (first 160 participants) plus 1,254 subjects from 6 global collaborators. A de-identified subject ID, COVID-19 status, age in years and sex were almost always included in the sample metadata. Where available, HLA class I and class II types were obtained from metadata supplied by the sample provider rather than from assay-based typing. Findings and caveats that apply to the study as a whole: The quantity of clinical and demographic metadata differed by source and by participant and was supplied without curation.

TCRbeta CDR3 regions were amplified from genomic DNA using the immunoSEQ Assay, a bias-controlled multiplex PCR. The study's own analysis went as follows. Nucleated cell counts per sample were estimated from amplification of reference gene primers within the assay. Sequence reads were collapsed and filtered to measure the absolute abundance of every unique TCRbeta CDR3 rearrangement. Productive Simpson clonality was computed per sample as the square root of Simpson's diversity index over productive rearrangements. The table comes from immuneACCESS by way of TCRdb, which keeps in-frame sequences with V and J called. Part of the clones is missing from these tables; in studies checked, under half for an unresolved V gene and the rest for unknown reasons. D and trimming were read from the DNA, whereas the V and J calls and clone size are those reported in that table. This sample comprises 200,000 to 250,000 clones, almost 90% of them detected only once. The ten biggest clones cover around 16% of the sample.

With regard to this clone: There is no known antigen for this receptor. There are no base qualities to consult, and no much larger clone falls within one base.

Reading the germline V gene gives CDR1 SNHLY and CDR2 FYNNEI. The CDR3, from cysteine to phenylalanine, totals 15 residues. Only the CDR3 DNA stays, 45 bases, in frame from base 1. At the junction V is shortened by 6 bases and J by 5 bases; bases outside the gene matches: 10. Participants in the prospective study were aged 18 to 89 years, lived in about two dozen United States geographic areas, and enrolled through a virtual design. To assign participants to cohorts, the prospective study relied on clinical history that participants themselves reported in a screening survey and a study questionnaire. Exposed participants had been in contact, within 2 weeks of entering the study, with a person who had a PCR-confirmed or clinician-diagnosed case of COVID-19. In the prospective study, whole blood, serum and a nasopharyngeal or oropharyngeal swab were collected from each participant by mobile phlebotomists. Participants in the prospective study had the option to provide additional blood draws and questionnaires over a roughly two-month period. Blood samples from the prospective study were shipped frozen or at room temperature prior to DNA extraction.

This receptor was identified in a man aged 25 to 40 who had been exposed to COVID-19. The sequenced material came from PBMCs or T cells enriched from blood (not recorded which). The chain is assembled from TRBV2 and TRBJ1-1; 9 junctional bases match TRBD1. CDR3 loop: CASRGTGMRATEAFF. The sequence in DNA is TGTGCCAGCAGGGGGACAGGGATGCGGGCGACTGAAGCTTTCTTT.